This T cell receptor (beta chain) was sequenced in a study of neurological immune-mediated disorders. General study points: Phylogenetic grouping put 18 of 34 multiple sclerosis patients' repertoires into one related-CDR3 cluster, a possible signature.

This clonotype was detected many times. What it recognizes is unknown. Synthesis of cDNA was carried out by template-switch 5'RACE. The reaction used 10-nucleotide random UMIs. From 15-18 subjects, over 160 million TCR-beta sequences were obtained in each sequencing run. MiXCR was run by TCRdb on the 5' RACE reads, yielding one entry per CDR3 protein. The top ten hold roughly 2.1% of the sample, which has roughly 43,000 distinct CDR3 sequences, around 2% seen once. The specimen sequenced was PBMCs. This sequence was found in a middle-aged woman with multiple sclerosis.

The CDR3 sequence is CAIRMDRDTGELFF. DNA for the CDR3: TGTGCCATCAGGATGGACAGGGACACCGGGGAGCTGTTTTTT. This rearrangement joins TRBV10-3 to TRBJ2-2, with TRBD1 identical over 8 bases. The CDR3 is made up of 14 amino acids. V was pared by 6 bases and J by 3 bases, with 3 bases of the junction left unmatched. Germline CDR1 is ENHRY and CDR2 is SYGVKD.